One sample yielded the 4 T cell receptor beta chains listed below, sequenced in a study of breast tumors, draining lymph nodes, adjacent tissues. TCRdb reprocessed the multiplex PCR reads with MiXCR, giving one entry per CDR3 protein. The sample gives 15,000 to 20,000 distinct CDR3 sequences, around 58% of which show up once; 15% to 25% is in the top ten. The specimen was tumor-adjacent breast tissue. These TCRs come from a female donor with breast cancer. Some clones in this sample may be carry-over from other donors' samples.

The chain uses TRBV28 and TRBJ1-6; TRBD1 matches 8 bases. There are 15 residues in the CDR3. Looked up from germline, CDR1 is MDHEN and CDR2 is SYDVKM. Trimming at V came to 6 bases and at J to 8 bases, leaving 9 bases not matched to a gene. The CDR3 sequence is CASRQTGGWDSPLHF. The CDR3 DNA reads TGTGCCAGCAGACAAACAGGGGGATGGGATTCACCCCTCCACTTT.

This clonotype was detected only once. V usage is TRBV19 and J usage is TRBJ1-4; D is unclear. The CDR3 loop spans 14 amino acids. Looked up from germline, CDR1 is LNHDA and CDR2 is SQIVND (reference sequence). The germline V and J ends were trimmed by 1 base and 10 bases, with 13 bases remaining between them. The CDR3 loop reads CASSIVGSLRKLFF. CDR3 bases: TGTGCCAGTAGTATAGTGGGCAGTCTTCGAAAACTGTTTTTT.

The rearrangement uses TRBV2 and TRBJ2-7; TRBD2 matches at 7 bases. The CDR3 is 15 residues long. The J segment lost 2 bases and the V segment lost 6 bases, leaving 10 bases of the junction unmatched. Per the germline V gene, CDR1 is SNHLY and CDR2 is FYNNEI. The CDR3 sequence is CASSQEGLAAYEQYF. The CDR3 DNA is TGTGCCAGCAGCCAAGAAGGTCTAGCGGCCTACGAGCAGTACTTC.

The chain is built from TRBV20-1 and TRBJ2-3; perhaps TRBD1 as D (5 bases). V was cut by 0 bases and J by 4 bases, with 8 bases left in between. The CDR3 runs to 13 residues. Germline lookup yields CDR1 DFQATT and CDR2 SNEGSKA (reference sequence). CDR3 nucleotides: TGCAGTGCTAGAGATAGGGGTGCAGATACGCAGTATTTT. Encoded protein: CSARDRGADTQYF.